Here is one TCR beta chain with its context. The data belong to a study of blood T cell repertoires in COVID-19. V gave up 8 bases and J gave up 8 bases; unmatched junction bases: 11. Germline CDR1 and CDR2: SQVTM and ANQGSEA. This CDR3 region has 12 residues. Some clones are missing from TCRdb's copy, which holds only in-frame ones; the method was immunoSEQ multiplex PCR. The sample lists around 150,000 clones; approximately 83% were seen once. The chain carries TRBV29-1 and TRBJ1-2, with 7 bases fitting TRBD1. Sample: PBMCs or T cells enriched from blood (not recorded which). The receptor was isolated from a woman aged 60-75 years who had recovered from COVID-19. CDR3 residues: CSTGDRLSGYTF. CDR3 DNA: TGCAGCACAGGGGACCGGCTTAGCGGCTACACCTTC.